Following are 17 T cell receptor beta chains from one sample sequenced in a study of identical twins. Using its own MiXCR run on the 5' RACE reads, TCRdb lists one record per CDR3 protein. The table records hundreds of thousands of distinct CDR3 sequences, approximately 9% of them present only once. Another study also made use of these data, one on yellow fever vaccine responses in identical twins.

The sequencing input was PBMCs. These receptors originate from a woman aged 18-29 years in good health.

The V gene is TRBV7-8, the J gene TRBJ2-3; 7 nucleotides align to TRBD1. The CDR3 is made up of 15 amino acids. Germline CDR1 is SGHVS and CDR2 is FQNEAQ. J lost 2 bases, V lost 7 bases, and 9 bases had no gene match. CDR3 nucleotides: TGTGCCAGCACCATCCCGGACAGGACCACAGATACGCAGTATTTT. Its translation is CASTIPDRTTDTQYF.

The chain has TRBV29-1 and TRBJ2-6; D could derive from TRBD1 or TRBD2 (5 bases each). CDR1 and CDR2 (germline): SQVTM, ANQGSEA. With 3 bases removed from V and 7 bases from J, the gap between germline ends came to 7 bases. This CDR3 region has 12 residues. The DNA of the CDR3 is TGCAGCGTTGATGGGGGAGCCAACGTCCTGACTTTC. This translates into CSVDGGANVLTF.

This clonotype was seen a handful of times. The chain combines TRBV29-1 with TRBJ2-5; TRBD1 agrees at 11 bases. Looked up from germline, CDR1 is SQVTM and CDR2 is ANQGSEA. This CDR3 contains 13 residues. V was clipped by 1 base and J by 9 bases; unmatched bases: 4. The CDR3 nucleotides read TGCAGCGTTGAAGGGGACAGGGGGTCGCCCCAGTACTTC. Its protein is CSVEGDRGSPQYF.

This chain joins TRBV3-1 and TRBJ1-2; D unresolved. The CDR3 is 15 amino acids. Germline CDR1 reads LGHDT; CDR2 reads YNNKEL (reference sequence). Deletions cut 0 bases from V and 5 bases from J, with 13 bases between. CDR3 protein: CASSQDQTVGYGYTF. CDR3 DNA sequence: TGTGCCAGCAGCCAAGATCAGACGGTAGGGTATGGCTACACCTTC. The full variable domain, in which reference TRBV3-1 and TRBJ1-2 provide the parts outside the CDR3, is DTAVSQTPKYLVTQMGNDKSIKCEQNLGHDTMYWYKQDSKKFLKIMFSYNNKELIINETVPNRFSPKSPDKAHLNLHINSLELGDSAVYFCASSQDQTVGYGYTFGSGTRLTVV.

This chain links TRBV12-3 or TRBV12-4 with TRBJ1-1, with TRBD1 identical over 7 bases. This CDR3 region has 16 residues. V lost 5 bases, J lost 5 bases, and 14 bases stayed unmatched. CDR3 DNA: TGTGCCAGCAGTACAAGTCGACAGGGAATATTTACTGAAGCTTTCTTT. It translates to CASSTSRQGIFTEAFF.

This clonotype occurred many times. The CDR3 sequence is CASSRGQSNEQFF. CDR3 DNA: TGCGCCAGCAGCAGGGGACAGTCCAATGAGCAGTTCTTC. This sequence joins TRBV5-1 and TRBJ2-1, with 7 bases aligning to TRBD1. The length of the CDR3 is 13 residues. The germline V gene has CDR1 SGHRS and CDR2 YFSETQ. J gave up 6 bases and V 4 bases, and 4 bases lay outside the gene matches.

The chain employs TRBV11-2 and TRBJ2-3; 12 nucleotides agree with TRBD2. CDR3 length equals 16 residues. V gave up 4 bases and J gave up 4 bases; unmatched junction bases: 6. Per the germline V gene, CDR1 is SGHAT and CDR2 is FQNNGV. The CDR3 loop is CASSYPSGGAPDTQYF. The CDR3 DNA reads TGTGCCAGCAGCTATCCTAGCGGGGGGGCCCCAGATACGCAGTATTTT.

This clonotype was counted a few times. The V gene is TRBV6-5, the J gene TRBJ2-7, with D maybe TRBD2 (7 bases). The CDR3 spans 14 residues. The germline gives CDR1 MNHEY, CDR2 SVGAGI. The ends were cut back, 2 bases at V and 3 bases at J, with 11 bases in the middle. The CDR3 bases are TGTGCCAGCAGTTACAGGGGGGGCCTCTACGAGCAGTACTTC. It codes for CASSYRGGLYEQYF.

The genes are TRBV5-1 and TRBJ1-1, with TRBD1 as a possible D gene (5 bases). The length of the CDR3 is 16 residues. V shed 1 base and J shed 0 bases, with 13 bases lying between them. In germline, CDR1 is SGHRS, CDR2 YFSETQ. The CDR3: CASSLSTGYMNTEAFF. CDR3 in DNA: TGCGCCAGCAGCTTGTCTACAGGATATATGAACACTGAAGCTTTCTTT. The entire variable domain, with the rest obtained from reference TRBV5-1 and TRBJ1-1, is as follows: KAGVTQTPRYLIKTRGQQVTLSCSPISGHRSVSWYQQTPGQGLQFLFEYFSETQRNKGNFPGRFSGRQFSNSRSEMNVSTLELGDSALYLCASSLSTGYMNTEAFFGQGTRLTVV.

Ten or more counts support this clonotype. The J gene is TRBJ2-2, the V gene TRBV18; no clear D. The CDR3 spans 14 residues. V shed 4 bases and J shed 1 base, with 7 bases lying between them. The germline V gene has CDR1 KGHSH and CDR2 LQKENI. The CDR3 DNA sequence: TGTGCCAGCTCACTTGACCAGAACACCGGGGAGCTGTTTTTT. This translates into CASSLDQNTGELFF.

This clonotype showed up many times. The chain employs TRBV6-4 and TRBJ2-3; the match to TRBD2 covers 7 bases. With V trimmed by 2 bases and J by 3 bases, 2 bases remained unmatched. The CDR3 length is 14 residues. Germline V gene sequence: CDR1 MRHNA, CDR2 SNTAGT. CDR3 loop: CASSDVGGTDTQYF. The CDR3 coding sequence is TGTGCCAGCAGTGACGTGGGAGGGACAGATACGCAGTATTTT.

This clonotype was counted a few times. The chain combines TRBV10-2 with TRBJ2-7; D gene unclear. V was trimmed by 3 bases and J by 3 bases, leaving 12 bases between them. The V gene's germline CDR1 is WSHSY and CDR2 SAAADI. The CDR3 has 14 amino acids. CDR3 protein: CASSEEAGRYEQYF. The CDR3 DNA follows: TGCGCCAGCAGTGAAGAGGCCGGACGCTACGAGCAGTACTTC.

This clonotype was counted ten times or more. V usage is TRBV12-3 or TRBV12-4 and J usage is TRBJ2-7; 8 bases are a match to TRBD1. The CDR3 spans 17 residues. Trimming removed 6 bases from V and 4 bases from J; junction bases left unmatched: 17. CDR3 region: CASSLTDSGQGWYEQYF. The CDR3 DNA reads as TGTGCCAGCAGCCTCACCGACAGCGGACAGGGTTGGTACGAGCAGTACTTC.

This clonotype came up many times. The V call is TRBV20-1, the J call TRBJ2-7; TRBD2 matches at 8 bases. Trimming at V came to 4 bases and at J to 7 bases, leaving 15 bases not matched to a gene. CDR3 length equals 15 residues. Germline loops: CDR1 DFQATT, CDR2 SNEGSKA (reference sequence). CDR3 residues: CSATTAGTRSEEQYF. The CDR3 DNA reads as TGCAGTGCTACGACAGCCGGGACTAGATCTGAAGAGCAGTACTTC.

In this sample, this clonotype turned up many times. This rearrangement joins TRBV5-1 to TRBJ1-3; D ambiguous. Germline V gives CDR1 SGHRS, CDR2 YFSETQ. The CDR3 spans 14 residues. The V end was cut by 0 bases, the J end by 3 bases, with 7 bases between. The CDR3 bases are TGCGCCAGCAGCTTGGGAAGACGTGGAAACACCATATATTTT. Encoded protein: CASSLGRRGNTIYF.

This clonotype came up a few times. The rearrangement joins TRBV2 to TRBJ2-7; no definite D call. This CDR3 is 12 amino acids long. With 3 bases removed from V and 9 bases from J, the gap between germline ends came to 12 bases. From germline, CDR1 is SNHLY and CDR2 FYNNEI. CDR3 sequence reads: CASSDAILAQYF. In DNA, the CDR3 is TGTGCCAGCAGTGATGCCATCCTGGCGCAGTACTTC.

This rearrangement joins TRBV11-2 to TRBJ2-1; D gene unclear. V shed 0 bases and J shed 6 bases, with 6 bases lying between them. The CDR3 is 13 amino acids. CDR1 SGHAT and CDR2 FQNNGV come from the germline V gene. CDR3 in amino acids: CASSLDWGNEQFF. In DNA form, the CDR3 reads TGTGCCAGCAGCTTAGATTGGGGCAATGAGCAGTTCTTC. Using reference TRBV11-2 and TRBJ2-1 for the parts outside the CDR3, the full variable domain is EAGVAQSPRYKIIEKRQSVAFWCNPISGHATLYWYQQILGQGPKLLIQFQNNGVVDDSQLPKDRFSAERLKGVDSTLKIQPAKLEDSAVYLCASSLDWGNEQFFGPGTRLTVL.